A single sample gave rise to the 10 T cell receptor beta chains below, sequenced in a study of T cells in Graves' hyperthyroidism and ophthalmopathy. TCR beta CDR3 sequences were amplified from RNA transcripts. With the HTBI primer set, the TCR CDR3 went through a first round of RT-PCR. TCRdb recomputed calls from the multiplex PCR reads with MiXCR, one row per CDR3 protein. The sample gives about 360,000 distinct CDR3 sequences, around an eighth of which show up once; around 21% is in the top ten. Sequencing was carried out using blood. These receptors came from a man between 25 and 39 years old with Graves' hyperthyroidism that later progressed to Graves' ophthalmopathy.

This clonotype came up many times. J is TRBJ2-2 and V is TRBV28; TRBD2 aligns across 9 bases. In germline, CDR1 is MDHEN, CDR2 SYDVKM. CDR3 size: 14 residues. With V trimmed by 10 bases and J by 4 bases, 7 bases remained unmatched. The CDR3 DNA is TGTGCCACCCTCAGACTAGCGGCCACCGGGGAGCTGTTTTTT. It specifies CATLRLAATGELFF.

This clonotype was recorded many times. V is TRBV28 and J is TRBJ1-1, with D perhaps matching TRBD1 (5 bases). CDR3 length: 12 amino acids. Germline CDR1 and CDR2: MDHEN and SYDVKM. V was shortened by 2 bases and J by 7 bases, with 8 bases between the two germline ends. The CDR3 nucleotides are TGTGCCAGCAGTTTAAAGGGGTATGAAGCTTTCTTT. Translating it yields CASSLKGYEAFF.

This clonotype was seen more than once but under ten times. V usage is TRBV7-8 and J usage is TRBJ2-3; D may be TRBD1 or TRBD2 (6 bases each). The CDR3 is 13 residues long. Germline V lookup: CDR1 SGHVS, CDR2 FQNEAQ. V shed 2 bases and J shed 10 bases, with 13 bases lying between them. CDR3 sequence (DNA): TGTGCCAGCAGCTTACCGGGGGCGACCCCGCAGTATTTT. Translated: CASSLPGATPQYF.

This chain links TRBV12-3 or TRBV12-4 with TRBJ1-3, with D unresolved. The V gene lost 6 bases and the J gene lost 2 bases, with 14 bases spanning the gap. The CDR3 has 15 amino acids. The CDR3 reads CASSSGPGAGNTIYF. CDR3 DNA: TGTGCCAGCAGCTCCGGACCCGGAGCTGGAAACACCATATATTTT.

J is TRBJ2-7 and V is TRBV3-1; TRBD1 might be the D (6 bases). V was cut by 6 bases and J by 0 bases, with 21 bases left in between. The germline V gene has CDR1 LGHDT and CDR2 YNNKEL (reference sequence). The CDR3 extends over 17 amino acids. CDR3 nucleotides: TGTGCCAGCAGAGATACCCGGGACACAATAAACTCCTACGAGCAGTACTTC. Encoded protein: CASRDTRDTINSYEQYF.

The table lists this clonotype with many counts. The chain recombines TRBV5-1 with TRBJ1-1, with D hard to call. The CDR3 totals 16 residues. V was cut by 7 bases and J by 0 bases, with 19 bases left in between. The germline gives CDR1 SGHRS, CDR2 YFSETQ. CDR3 in DNA: TGCGCCAGCCGAGATAAACCCTTTTCTATGAACACTGAAGCTTTCTTT. Translated: CASRDKPFSMNTEAFF. The entire variable domain, with the rest obtained from reference TRBV5-1 and TRBJ1-1, is as follows: KAGVTQTPRYLIKTRGQQVTLSCSPISGHRSVSWYQQTPGQGLQFLFEYFSETQRNKGNFPGRFSGRQFSNSRSEMNVSTLELGDSALYLCASRDKPFSMNTEAFFGQGTRLTVV.

Many counts were recorded for this clonotype. The chain uses TRBV3-1 and TRBJ1-1; weak D call: TRBD1 (5 bases). Trimming took off 1 base at V and 4 bases at J, with 13 bases between the two ends. Germline CDR1 is LGHDT and CDR2 is YNNKEL (reference sequence). This CDR3 is built from 15 residues. For the CDR3, the DNA is TGTGCCAGCAGCCAAGCTGGGGGGATGAGCACTGAAGCTTTCTTT. This encodes CASSQAGGMSTEAFF.

V and J are TRBV29-1 and TRBJ1-1; the D is unclear. The ends were cut back, 8 bases at V and 2 bases at J, with 15 bases in the middle. The CDR3 covers 13 residues. Germline V gene sequence: CDR1 SQVTM, CDR2 ANQGSEA. This CDR3 reads CSSFREGNTEAFF. The CDR3 DNA reads TGCAGCTCATTTCGTGAAGGAAACACTGAAGCTTTCTTT.

This clonotype was seen many times. This chain links TRBV10-3 with TRBJ1-1, with D perhaps matching TRBD1 (6 bases). Germline V gene lookup returns CDR1 ENHRY and CDR2 SYGVKD. Trimming pared 5 bases from V and 1 base from J, leaving 11 bases between. The CDR3 runs to 14 residues. The CDR3 nucleotides are TGTGCCATCAGTACAGGGAGGGCGAACACTGAAGCTTTCTTT. Amino acids: CAISTGRANTEAFF.

This rearrangement joins TRBV4-1 to TRBJ2-6, with unresolved D. Between the trimmed V and J ends, which lost 0 bases and 4 bases, there was a span of 13 bases. CDR3 length equals 17 residues. Germline CDR1 is MGHRA and CDR2 is YSYEKL. The CDR3 is CASSQDSQMAGANVLTF. CDR3 nucleotides: TGCGCCAGCAGCCAAGACAGCCAAATGGCGGGGGCCAACGTCCTGACTTTC.